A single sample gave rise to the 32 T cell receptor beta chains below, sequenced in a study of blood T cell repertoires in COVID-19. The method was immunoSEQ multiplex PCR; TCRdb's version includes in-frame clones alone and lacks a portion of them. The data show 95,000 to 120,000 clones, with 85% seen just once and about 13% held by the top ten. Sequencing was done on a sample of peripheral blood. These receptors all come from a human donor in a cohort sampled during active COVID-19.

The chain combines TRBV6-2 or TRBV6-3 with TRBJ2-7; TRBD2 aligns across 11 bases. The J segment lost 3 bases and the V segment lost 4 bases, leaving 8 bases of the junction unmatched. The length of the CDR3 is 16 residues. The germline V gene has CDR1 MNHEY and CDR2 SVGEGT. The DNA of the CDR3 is TGTGCCAGCAGTTTCCAGACTAGCGGGGAGGGCTACGAGCAGTACTTC. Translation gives CASSFQTSGEGYEQYF.

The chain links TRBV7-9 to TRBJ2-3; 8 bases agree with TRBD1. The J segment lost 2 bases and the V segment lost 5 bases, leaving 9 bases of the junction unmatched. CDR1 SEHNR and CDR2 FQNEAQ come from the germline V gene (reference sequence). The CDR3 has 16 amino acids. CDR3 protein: CASSRTLGQATDTQYF. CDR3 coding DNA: TGTGCCAGCAGCCGCACATTGGGACAGGCCACAGATACGCAGTATTTT.

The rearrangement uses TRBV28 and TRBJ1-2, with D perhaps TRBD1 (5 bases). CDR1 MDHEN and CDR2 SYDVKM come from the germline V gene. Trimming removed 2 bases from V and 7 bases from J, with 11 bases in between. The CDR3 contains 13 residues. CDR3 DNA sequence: TGTGCCAGCAGTTTAGAAGGGGATCTTGGCTACACCTTC. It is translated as CASSLEGDLGYTF.

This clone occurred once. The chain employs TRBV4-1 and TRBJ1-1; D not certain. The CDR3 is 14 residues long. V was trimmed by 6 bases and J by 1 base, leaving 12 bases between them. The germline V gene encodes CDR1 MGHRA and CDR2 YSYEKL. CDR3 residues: CASRALRENTEAFF. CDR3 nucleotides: TGCGCCAGCAGGGCCCTTCGGGAGAACACTGAAGCTTTCTTT.

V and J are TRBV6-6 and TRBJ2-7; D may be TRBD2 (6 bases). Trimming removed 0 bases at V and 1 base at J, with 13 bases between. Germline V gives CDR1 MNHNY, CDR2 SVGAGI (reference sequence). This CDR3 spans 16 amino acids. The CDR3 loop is CASSYSRRGGSYEQYF. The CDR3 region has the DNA TGTGCCAGCAGTTACTCGAGACGGGGAGGATCCTACGAGCAGTACTTC.

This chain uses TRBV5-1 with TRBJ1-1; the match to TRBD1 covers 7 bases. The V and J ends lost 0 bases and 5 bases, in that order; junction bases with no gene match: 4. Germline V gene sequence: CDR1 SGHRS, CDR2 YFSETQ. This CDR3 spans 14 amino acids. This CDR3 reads CASSLGDSWTEAFF. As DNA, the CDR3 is TGCGCCAGCAGCTTGGGGGACAGCTGGACTGAAGCTTTCTTT.

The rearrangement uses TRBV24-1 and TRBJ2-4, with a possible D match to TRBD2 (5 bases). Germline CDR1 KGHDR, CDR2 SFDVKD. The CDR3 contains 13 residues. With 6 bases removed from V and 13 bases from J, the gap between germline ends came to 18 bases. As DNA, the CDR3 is TGTGCCACCAGTAACGGGGTGTTTGGGGAGCAGTACTTC. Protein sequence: CATSNGVFGEQYF.

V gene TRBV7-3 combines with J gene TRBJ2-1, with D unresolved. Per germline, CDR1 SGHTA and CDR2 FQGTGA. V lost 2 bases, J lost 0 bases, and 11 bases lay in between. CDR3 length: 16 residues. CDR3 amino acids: CASSLLPSVSYNEQFF. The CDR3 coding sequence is TGTGCCAGCAGCTTACTGCCTAGTGTCTCCTACAATGAGCAGTTCTTC.

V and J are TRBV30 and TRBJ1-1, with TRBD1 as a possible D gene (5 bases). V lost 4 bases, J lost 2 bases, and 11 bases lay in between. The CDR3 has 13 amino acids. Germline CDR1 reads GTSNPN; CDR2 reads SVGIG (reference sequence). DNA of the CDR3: TGTGCCTGGACCCGGGGGTTCAACACTGAAGCTTTCTTT. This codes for CAWTRGFNTEAFF. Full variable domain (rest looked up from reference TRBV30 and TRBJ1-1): SQTIHQWPATLVQPVGSPLSLECTVEGTSNPNLYWYRQAAGRGLQLLFYSVGIGQISSEVPQNLSASRPQDRQFILSSKKLLLSDSGFYLCAWTRGFNTEAFFGQGTRLTVV.

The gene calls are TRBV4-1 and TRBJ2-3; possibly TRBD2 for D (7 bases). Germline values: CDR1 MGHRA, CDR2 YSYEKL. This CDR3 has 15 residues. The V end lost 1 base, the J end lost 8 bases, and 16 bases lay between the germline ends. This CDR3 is CASSQGGGEVVTQYF. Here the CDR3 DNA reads TGCGCCAGCAGCCAAGGGGGGGGCGAGGTAGTTACGCAGTATTTT.

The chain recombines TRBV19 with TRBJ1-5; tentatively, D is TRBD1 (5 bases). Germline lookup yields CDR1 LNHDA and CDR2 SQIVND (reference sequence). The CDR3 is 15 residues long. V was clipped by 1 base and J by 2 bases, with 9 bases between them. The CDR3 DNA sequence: TGTGCCAGTAGTATAGGGGGGGTCGGCAATCAGCCCCAGCATTTT. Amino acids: CASSIGGVGNQPQHF.

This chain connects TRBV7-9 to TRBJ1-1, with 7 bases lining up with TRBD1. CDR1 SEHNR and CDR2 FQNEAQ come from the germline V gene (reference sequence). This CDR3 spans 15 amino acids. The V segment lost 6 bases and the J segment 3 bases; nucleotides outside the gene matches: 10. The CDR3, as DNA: TGTGCCAGCAGTCCGACAGGGCTCGGGGACACTGAAGCTTTCTTT. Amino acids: CASSPTGLGDTEAFF.

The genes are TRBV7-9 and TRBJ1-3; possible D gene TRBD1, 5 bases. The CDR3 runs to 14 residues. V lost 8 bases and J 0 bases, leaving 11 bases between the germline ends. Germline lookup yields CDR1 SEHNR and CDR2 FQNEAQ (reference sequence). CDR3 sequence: CASDRKPSGNTIYF. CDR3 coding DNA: TGTGCCAGCGACAGAAAACCCTCTGGAAACACCATATATTTT.

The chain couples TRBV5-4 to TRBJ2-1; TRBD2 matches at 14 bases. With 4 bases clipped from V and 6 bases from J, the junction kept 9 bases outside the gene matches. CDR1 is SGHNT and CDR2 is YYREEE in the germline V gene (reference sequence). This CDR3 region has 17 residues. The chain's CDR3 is CASSPGQTSGGVNEQFF. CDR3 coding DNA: TGTGCCAGCAGCCCTGGACAGACTAGCGGGGGGGTCAATGAGCAGTTCTTC.

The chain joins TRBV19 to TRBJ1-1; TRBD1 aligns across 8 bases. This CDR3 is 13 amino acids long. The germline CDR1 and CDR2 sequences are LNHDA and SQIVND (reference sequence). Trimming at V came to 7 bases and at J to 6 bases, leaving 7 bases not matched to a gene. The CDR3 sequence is CASTRTGISEAFF. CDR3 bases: TGTGCCAGTACCCGGACAGGGATCTCTGAAGCTTTCTTT.

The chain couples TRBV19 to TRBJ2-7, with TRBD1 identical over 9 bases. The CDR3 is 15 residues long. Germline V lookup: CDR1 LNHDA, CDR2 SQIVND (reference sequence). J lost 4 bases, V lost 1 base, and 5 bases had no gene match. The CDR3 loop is CASSIVGTGNYEQYF. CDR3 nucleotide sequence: TGTGCCAGTAGTATAGTCGGGACAGGGAATTACGAGCAGTACTTC.

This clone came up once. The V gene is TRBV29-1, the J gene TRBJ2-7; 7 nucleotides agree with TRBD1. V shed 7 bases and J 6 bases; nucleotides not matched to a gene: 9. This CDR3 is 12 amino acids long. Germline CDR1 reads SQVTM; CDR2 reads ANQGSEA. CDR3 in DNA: TGCAGCGGGGGACAGTCCGGTGGCGAGCAGTACTTC. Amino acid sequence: CSGGQSGGEQYF.

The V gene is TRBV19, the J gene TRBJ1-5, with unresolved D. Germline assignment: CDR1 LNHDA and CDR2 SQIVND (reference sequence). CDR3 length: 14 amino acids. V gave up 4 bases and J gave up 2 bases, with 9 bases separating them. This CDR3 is CASSSLAGNQPQHF. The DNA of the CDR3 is TGTGCCAGTAGTAGCCTGGCAGGCAATCAGCCCCAGCATTTT.

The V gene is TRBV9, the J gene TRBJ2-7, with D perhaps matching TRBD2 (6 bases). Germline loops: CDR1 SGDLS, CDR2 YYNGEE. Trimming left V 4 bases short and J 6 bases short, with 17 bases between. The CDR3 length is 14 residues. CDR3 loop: CASSPPGLEGEQYF. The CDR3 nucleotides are TGTGCCAGCAGCCCCCCAGGGTTGGAGGGCGAGCAGTACTTC.

The CDR3 is CASNGFSRGSYEQYF. Written as DNA, the CDR3 is TGTGCCAGCAATGGATTCTCCAGGGGCTCCTACGAGCAGTACTTC. V is TRBV25-1 and J is TRBJ2-7; tentative D call: TRBD1 (6 bases). The germline gives CDR1 MGHDK, CDR2 SYGVNS. The germline V and J ends were trimmed by 7 bases and 0 bases, with 16 bases remaining between them. The CDR3 spans 15 residues.

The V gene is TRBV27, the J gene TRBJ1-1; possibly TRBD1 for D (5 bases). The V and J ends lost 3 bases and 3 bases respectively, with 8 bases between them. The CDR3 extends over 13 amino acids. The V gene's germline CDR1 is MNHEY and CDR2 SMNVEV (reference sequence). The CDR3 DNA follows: TGTGCCAGCAGTTTTGGCAGGGACACTGAAGCTTTCTTT. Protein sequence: CASSFGRDTEAFF.

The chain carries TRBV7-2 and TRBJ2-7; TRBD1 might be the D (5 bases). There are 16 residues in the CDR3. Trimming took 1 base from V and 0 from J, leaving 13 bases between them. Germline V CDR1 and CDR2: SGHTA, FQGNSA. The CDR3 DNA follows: TGTGCCAGCAGCTTAGTGGCAGGGTATTTCTCCTACGAGCAGTACTTC. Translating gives CASSLVAGYFSYEQYF.

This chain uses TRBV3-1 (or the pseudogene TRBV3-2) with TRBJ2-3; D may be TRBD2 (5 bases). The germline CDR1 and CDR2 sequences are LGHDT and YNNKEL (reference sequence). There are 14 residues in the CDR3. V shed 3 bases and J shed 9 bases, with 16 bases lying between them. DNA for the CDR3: TGTGCCAGCAGCCAGGGTCCGGGAACTCCGACGCAGTATTTT. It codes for CASSQGPGTPTQYF.

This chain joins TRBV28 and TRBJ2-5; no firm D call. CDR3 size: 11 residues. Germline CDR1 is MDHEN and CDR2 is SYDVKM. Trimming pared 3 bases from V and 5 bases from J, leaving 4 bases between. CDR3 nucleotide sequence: TGTGCCAGCAGTTTGGGCGAGACCCAGTACTTC. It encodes CASSLGETQYF.

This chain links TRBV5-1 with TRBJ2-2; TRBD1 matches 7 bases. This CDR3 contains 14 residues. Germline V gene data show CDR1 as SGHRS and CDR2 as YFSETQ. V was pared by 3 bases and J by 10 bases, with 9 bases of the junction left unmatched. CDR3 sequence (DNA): TGCGCCAGCAGCTCCGAGACAGGGTTGAAGGAGCTGTTTTTT. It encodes CASSSETGLKELFF.

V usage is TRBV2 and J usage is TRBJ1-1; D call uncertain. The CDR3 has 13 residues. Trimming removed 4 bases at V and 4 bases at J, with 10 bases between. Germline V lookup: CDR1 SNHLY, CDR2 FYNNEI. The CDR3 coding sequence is TGTGCCAGCAGTGTTGGGAGAATCACTGAAGCTTTCTTT. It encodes CASSVGRITEAFF.

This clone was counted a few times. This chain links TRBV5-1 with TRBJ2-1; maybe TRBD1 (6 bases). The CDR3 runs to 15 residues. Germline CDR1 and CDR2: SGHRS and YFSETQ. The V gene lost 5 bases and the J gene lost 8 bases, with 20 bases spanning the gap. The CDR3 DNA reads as TGCGCCAGCAGAACCCGGACAGACCCCAGGGATGAGCAGTTCTTC. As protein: CASRTRTDPRDEQFF. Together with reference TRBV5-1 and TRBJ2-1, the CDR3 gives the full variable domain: KAGVTQTPRYLIKTRGQQVTLSCSPISGHRSVSWYQQTPGQGLQFLFEYFSETQRNKGNFPGRFSGRQFSNSRSEMNVSTLELGDSALYLCASRTRTDPRDEQFFGPGTRLTVL.

The CDR3 DNA sequence: TGTGCCAGCAGCCAAGAGGCGAGGGGACAGGCGGATAATCAGCCCCAGCATTTT. This encodes CASSQEARGQADNQPQHF. The genes are TRBV4-2 and TRBJ1-5; 8 nucleotides line up with TRBD1. With 0 bases clipped from V and 4 bases from J, the junction kept 11 bases outside the gene matches. In germline, CDR1 is LGHNA, CDR2 YNFKEQ. The CDR3 sequence is 18 residues long.

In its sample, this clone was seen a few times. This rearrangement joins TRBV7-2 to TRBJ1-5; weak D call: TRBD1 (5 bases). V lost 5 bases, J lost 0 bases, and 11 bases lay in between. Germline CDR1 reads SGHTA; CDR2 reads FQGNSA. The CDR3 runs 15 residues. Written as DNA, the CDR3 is TGTGCCAGCAGCCTCACAGGTAATAGCAATCAGCCCCAGCATTTT. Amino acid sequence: CASSLTGNSNQPQHF.

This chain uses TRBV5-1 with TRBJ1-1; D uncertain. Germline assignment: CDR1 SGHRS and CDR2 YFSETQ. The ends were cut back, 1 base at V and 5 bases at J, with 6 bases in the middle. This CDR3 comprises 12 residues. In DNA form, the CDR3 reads TGCGCCAGCAGCTTGAGCGGGACTGAAGCTTTCTTT. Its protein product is CASSLSGTEAFF.

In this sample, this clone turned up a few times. The chain's CDR3 is CASSLAVGRVGADTQYF. In nucleotides, the CDR3 is TGTGCCAGCAGCTTAGCGGTGGGGAGGGTCGGGGCAGATACGCAGTATTTT. V and J are TRBV7-6 and TRBJ2-3; TRBD2 aligns across 7 bases. V shed 0 bases and J 4 bases; nucleotides not matched to a gene: 10. The V gene's germline CDR1 is SGHVS and CDR2 FNYEAQ. The CDR3 runs 17 residues.

The DNA of the CDR3 is TGTGCCAGCAGCTTGCGGGGGGGAATATACGAGCAGTACTTC. The encoded protein is CASSLRGGIYEQYF. The chain has TRBV11-2 and TRBJ2-7; 9 positions match TRBD2. The ends lost 3 bases at V and 4 bases at J; junction bases unmatched: 4. Germline loops: CDR1 SGHAT, CDR2 FQNNGV. The CDR3 extends over 14 amino acids.